This entry features one T cell receptor beta chain sequence. What this receptor recognizes is not known. For each CD8+ T cell subset, flow sorting was done in triplicate, and a few hundred thousand cells per subset went directly into RLT lysis buffer. Naive CD8+ T cells were defined stringently as CD45RO-CCR7+CD27+CD95- to exclude memory contaminants. Using standard density gradient centrifugation, peripheral blood mononuclear cells were isolated from buffy coats. A FACSAria III was used to flow-sort naive CXCR3-negative and CXCR3-positive CD8+ T cells. Total RNA was extracted from sorted cells using an RNeasy Mini Kit. The sample is drawn from a study of CXCR3-negative and CXCR3-positive naive CD8 T cells (dated by TCRdb to between 2017 and 2020). At the level of the whole study: In total, 120 million to 150 million TRB reads were obtained, which works out to roughly 1.5 +/- 0.3 million reads per library. Naive subsets from 5 donors and memory cells from 3 donors were included in the TRBV-TRBJ cluster analysis. Diversity and physicochemical repertoire analyses were performed on some eleven donors pooled from two independent experiments. Results the study describes overall, beyond this receptor: Because surface CD5, which has been linked to self-reactivity in mice, was comparable between naive subsets, TCR interaction strength was also inferred from TRB CDR3 physicochemical properties. Naive CXCR3-negative and CXCR3-positive cells from the same donor showed similar TRBV-TRBJ usage, whereas memory cells showed distinct patterns. Both naive subsets had comparably high repertoire diversity, while memory CD8+ T cells had much lower repertoire diversity. Because CXCR3 expression was partially decreased after cryopreservation, freshly isolated PBMCs were used for most assays. TRB CDR3s from CXCR3-positive naive cells showed higher hydrophobicity (lower Kidera factor 4), lower energy, and higher strength and volume indices than CXCR3-negative naive cells.

In the germline V gene (reference sequence), CDR1 corresponds to SGHKS and CDR2 to YYEKEE. The CDR3 spans 14 residues, from the cysteine through the phenylalanine. The protein alone is recorded here. Sequencing relied on a NextSeq 550. The Human TCR Profiling Kit (MiLaboratory) was used to prepare UMI-labeled 5' RACE TRB cDNA libraries. The full amount of extracted RNA was used for cDNA synthesis, and the full amount of resulting cDNA was used for PCR amplification. Libraries were prepared in parallel using an identical number of PCR cycles. As for how the authors treated the data: With a requirement of at least two reads per UMI, MIGEC and MiXCR extracted about 50,000 +/- 10,000 unique UMI-labeled TRB cDNA molecules per library. An average of around 40,000 +/- 10,000 functional in-frame TRB CDR3 nucleotide clonotypes without stop codons was found per library. Diversity metrics, including normalized Shannon-Wiener and Chao1, were computed in VDJtools after downsampling to 5000 UMI-labeled TRB molecules per sample. VDJtools computed clonotype-size-weighted physicochemical properties of the central five CDR3 residues: interaction energy, strength, volume and Kidera factor 4. Through TCRdb reprocessing, the reads give one entry per CDR3 protein sequence; DNA is omitted. The authors' filters were not applied to this entry. The sample table records about 60,000 distinct CDR3 sequences. The ten most abundant clones make up under 0.55% of the sample.

The sequencing sample was made of naive CXCR3+ CD8+ T cells from blood. According to the study, the label for this sample's cell subset or site signals: CD45RO-CCR7+CD27+CD95- naive CD8+ T cells expressing CXCR3 (TNR3+). This receptor chain uses TRBV5-5 and TRBJ2-5; TCRdb outputs TRBD1, but without DNA this stays unchecked. The sequence was obtained from a human donor in good health. Some clones in this sample may be carry-over from other donors' samples. The CDR3 reads CASRPQGAGETQYF.